Each of the 4 T cell receptor beta chains below was sequenced from the same sample in a study of blood T cell repertoires in COVID-19. Produced via immunoSEQ multiplex PCR; TCRdb's table is partial and in-frame only. The top ten hold 4% to 5% of the sample, which has about 130,000 clones, about 92% seen once. The sequenced sample was peripheral blood. These receptors were collected from a man aged 55-75 years with COVID-19, enrolled during active disease.

The chain has TRBV6-6 and TRBJ2-1; TRBD2 agrees at 10 bases. CDR3 length: 17 residues. The germline V gene encodes CDR1 MNHNY and CDR2 SVGAGI (reference sequence). V lost 5 bases and J lost 0; bases outside the gene matches: 7. CDR3 nucleotide sequence: TGTGCCAGCAGTCAACAGCGGGAGGGCAGCTCCTACAATGAGCAGTTCTTC. This gives the protein CASSQQREGSSYNEQFF.

Here the CDR3 reads CASRSNTDTQYF. In DNA form, the CDR3 reads TGTGCCAGCAGATCAAACACAGATACGCAGTATTTT. This rearrangement joins TRBV27 to TRBJ2-3; no definite D call. The V gene lost 6 bases and the J gene lost 2 bases, with 6 bases spanning the gap. The CDR3 consists of 12 residues. Germline V gives CDR1 MNHEY, CDR2 SMNVEV (reference sequence).

This clone was recorded a few times. This chain uses TRBV28 with TRBJ2-1; 8 bases are a match to TRBD1. V dropped 4 bases and J dropped 5; count of bases not matched to a gene: 4. This CDR3 comprises 14 residues. CDR1 is MDHEN and CDR2 is SYDVKM in the germline V gene. DNA for the CDR3: TGTGCCAGCAGTTCGGGACAGGTTAACAATGAGCAGTTCTTC. This gives the protein CASSSGQVNNEQFF.

J is TRBJ2-4 and V is TRBV4-1; weak D call: TRBD2 (5 bases). The CDR3 length is 19 residues. The V end was cut by 0 bases, the J end by 6 bases, with 24 bases between. The germline V gene has CDR1 MGHRA and CDR2 YSYEKL. For the CDR3, the DNA is TGCGCCAGCAGCCAAGATGGTCCCCTTGAGGGAAATCGTGGAAACATTCAGTACTTC. It codes for CASSQDGPLEGNRGNIQYF.